This TCR beta chain was recovered during a study of blood T cell repertoires in COVID-19. Study background: Acute and convalescent COVID-19 specimens originated in the United States, Italy and Spain. Sources were T cells, B-cell-depleted T cells, or PBMCs; the material itself was cDNA or gDNA.

The count of this clone is one. The CDR3 totals 14 residues. J gave up 5 bases and V 4 bases, and 7 bases lay outside the gene matches. CDR1 is SGHDT, CDR2 YYEEEE, per germline. Original handling: Amplifying reference gene primers gave estimates of nucleated cell counts. Assay: immunoSEQ multiplex PCR; the TCRdb copy retains only in-frame clones and omits some. V, J and clone size derive from that table, while D and trimming were established from the DNA sequence. The table shows about 74,000 clones, with almost 85% occurring only once. The chain combines TRBV5-6 with TRBJ2-5; TRBD1 matches at 8 bases. Sample: peripheral blood. This receptor was identified in a man between 65 and 79 years old with acute or convalescent COVID-19. This chain's CDR3 is CASSRQGRLETQYF. The CDR3 DNA sequence: TGTGCCAGCAGCCGACAGGGGCGGCTGGAGACCCAGTACTTC.